The table lists the clone carrying this TCR beta chain with a count of one. Its antigen is still unknown. One end of the junction fails to match germline, which may point to a read error. This sample includes further DNA sequences coding for the same CDR3. The source of the sample is a study of Tregs in tolerant kidney transplant recipients. Whole-study results and caveats: Biological reproducibility was not directly addressed in this study. Few patients were studied, so findings need validation in larger groups.

Mixed chimerism was transient after nonmyeloablative marrow transplants from related graft donors. Germline CDR1 reads SGDLS; CDR2 reads YYNGEE. The CDR3 covers 13 residues. The assay was immunoSEQ multiplex PCR, and TCRdb's table has in-frame clones only and misses some. The table shows some 57,000 clones, with about 91% occurring only once. Material: CD8+ T cells from blood (PBMCs), obtained 24 months after the transplant. The TCR sequence derives from a human patient who received a combined kidney and bone marrow transplant. The T cells may come from the graft donor. This chain connects TRBV9 to TRBJ1-6; D perhaps matches TRBD1 (6 bases). The CDR3 coding sequence is TGTGCCAGTCAAGACAGGTATAATTCCCCCCTCCACTTT. Protein: CASQDRYNSPLHF. Supplemented by reference TRBV9 and TRBJ1-6, the full variable domain reads DSGVTQTPKHLITATGQRVTLRCSPRSGDLSVYWYQQSLDQGLQFLIQYYNGEERAKGNILERFSAQQFPDLHSELNLSSLELGDSALYFCASQDRYNSPLHFGNGTRLTVT.